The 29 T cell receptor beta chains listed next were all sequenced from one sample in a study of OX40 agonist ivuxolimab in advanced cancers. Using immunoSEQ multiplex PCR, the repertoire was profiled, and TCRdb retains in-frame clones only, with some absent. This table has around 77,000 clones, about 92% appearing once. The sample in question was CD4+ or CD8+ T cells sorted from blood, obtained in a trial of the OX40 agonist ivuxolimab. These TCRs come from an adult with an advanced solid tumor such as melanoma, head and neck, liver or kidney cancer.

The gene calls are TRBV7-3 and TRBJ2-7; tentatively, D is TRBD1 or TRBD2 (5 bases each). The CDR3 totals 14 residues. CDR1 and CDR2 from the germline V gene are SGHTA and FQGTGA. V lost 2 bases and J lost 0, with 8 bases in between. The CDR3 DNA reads TGTGCCAGCAGCTTAGGGGGTTACTCCTACGAGCAGTACTTC. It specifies CASSLGGYSYEQYF.

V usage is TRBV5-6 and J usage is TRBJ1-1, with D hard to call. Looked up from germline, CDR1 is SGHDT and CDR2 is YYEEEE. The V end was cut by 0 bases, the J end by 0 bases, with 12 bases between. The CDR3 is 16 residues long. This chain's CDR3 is CASSLGPEQMNTEAFF. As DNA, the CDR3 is TGTGCCAGCAGCTTGGGCCCTGAGCAGATGAACACTGAAGCTTTCTTT.

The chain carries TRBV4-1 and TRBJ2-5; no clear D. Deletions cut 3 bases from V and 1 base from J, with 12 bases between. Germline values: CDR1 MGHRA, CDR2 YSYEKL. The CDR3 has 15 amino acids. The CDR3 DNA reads TGCGCCAGCAGCCAGTTGGGAAAGGGCCAAGAGACCCAGTACTTC. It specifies CASSQLGKGQETQYF.

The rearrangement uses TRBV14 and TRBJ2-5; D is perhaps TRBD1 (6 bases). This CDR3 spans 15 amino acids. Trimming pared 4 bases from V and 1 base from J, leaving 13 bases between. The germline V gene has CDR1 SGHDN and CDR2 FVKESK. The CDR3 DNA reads TGTGCCAGCAGCCGCATACAGGGCCTCCAAGAGACCCAGTACTTC. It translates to CASSRIQGLQETQYF.

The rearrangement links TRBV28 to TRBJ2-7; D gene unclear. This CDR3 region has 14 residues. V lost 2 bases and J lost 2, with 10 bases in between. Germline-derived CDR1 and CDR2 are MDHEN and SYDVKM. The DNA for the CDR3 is TGTGCCAGCAGTTTAGAGCTCGGAACCTACGAGCAGTACTTC. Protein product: CASSLELGTYEQYF.

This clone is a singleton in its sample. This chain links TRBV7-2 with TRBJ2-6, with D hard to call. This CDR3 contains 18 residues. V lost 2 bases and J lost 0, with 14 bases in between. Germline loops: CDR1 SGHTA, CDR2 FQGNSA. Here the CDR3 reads CASSLFPTYLSGANVLTF. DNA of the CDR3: TGTGCCAGCAGCTTATTTCCCACTTACCTCTCTGGGGCCAACGTCCTGACTTTC.

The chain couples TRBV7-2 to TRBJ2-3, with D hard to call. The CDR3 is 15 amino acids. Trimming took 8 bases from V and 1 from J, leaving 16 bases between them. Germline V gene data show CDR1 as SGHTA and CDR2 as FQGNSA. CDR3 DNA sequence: TGTGCCAGCGCCCCGCCTGTTGGTGGCACAGATACGCAGTATTTT. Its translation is CASAPPVGGTDTQYF.

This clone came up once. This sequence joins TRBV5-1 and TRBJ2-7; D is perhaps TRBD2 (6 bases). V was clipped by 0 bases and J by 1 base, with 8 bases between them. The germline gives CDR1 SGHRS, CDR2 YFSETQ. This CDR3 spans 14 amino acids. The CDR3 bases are TGCGCCAGCAGCTTGGCGGGAGAGTCCTACGAGCAGTACTTC. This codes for CASSLAGESYEQYF.

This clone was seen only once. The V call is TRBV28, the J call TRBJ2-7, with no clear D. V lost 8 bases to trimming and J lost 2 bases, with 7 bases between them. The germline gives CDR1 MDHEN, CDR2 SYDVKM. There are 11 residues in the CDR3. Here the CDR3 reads CASSTAYEQYF. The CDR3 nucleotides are TGTGCCAGCTCGACGGCCTACGAGCAGTACTTC.

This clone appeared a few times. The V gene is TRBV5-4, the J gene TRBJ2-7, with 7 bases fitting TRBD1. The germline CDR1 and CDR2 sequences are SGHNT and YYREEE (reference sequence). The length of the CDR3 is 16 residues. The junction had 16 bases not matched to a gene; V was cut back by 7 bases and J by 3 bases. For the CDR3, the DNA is TGTGCCAGCCCCACCCGCCCCGGGACAGACAACTACGAGCAGTACTTC. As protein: CASPTRPGTDNYEQYF.

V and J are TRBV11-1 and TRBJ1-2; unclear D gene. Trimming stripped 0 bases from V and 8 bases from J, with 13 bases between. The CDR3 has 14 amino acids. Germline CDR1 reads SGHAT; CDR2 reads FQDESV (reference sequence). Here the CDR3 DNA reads TGTGCCAGCAGCTTAGCCCAGCAGGTTTCCGGCTACACCTTC. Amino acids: CASSLAQQVSGYTF.

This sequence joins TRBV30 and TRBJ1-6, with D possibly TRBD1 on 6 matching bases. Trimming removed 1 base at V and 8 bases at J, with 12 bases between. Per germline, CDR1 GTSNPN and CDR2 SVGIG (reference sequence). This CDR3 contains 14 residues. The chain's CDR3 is CAWSASGAHSPLHF. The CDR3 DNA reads TGTGCCTGGAGTGCTTCGGGGGCGCATTCACCCCTCCACTTT.

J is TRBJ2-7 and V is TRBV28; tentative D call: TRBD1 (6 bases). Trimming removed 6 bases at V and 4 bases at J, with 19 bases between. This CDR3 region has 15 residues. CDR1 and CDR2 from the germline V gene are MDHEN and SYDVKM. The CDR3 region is CASRTGTQTVYEQYF. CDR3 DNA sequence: TGTGCCAGCAGAACAGGGACCCAGACAGTTTACGAGCAGTACTTC.

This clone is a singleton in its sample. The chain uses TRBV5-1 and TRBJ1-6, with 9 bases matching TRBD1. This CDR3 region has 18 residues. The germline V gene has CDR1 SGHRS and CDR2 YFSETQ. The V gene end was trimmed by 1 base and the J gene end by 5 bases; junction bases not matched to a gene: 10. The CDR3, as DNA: TGCGCCAGCAGCTTGAGACCGGGACAGGGCGGAGATAATTCACCCCTCCACTTT. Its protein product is CASSLRPGQGGDNSPLHF.

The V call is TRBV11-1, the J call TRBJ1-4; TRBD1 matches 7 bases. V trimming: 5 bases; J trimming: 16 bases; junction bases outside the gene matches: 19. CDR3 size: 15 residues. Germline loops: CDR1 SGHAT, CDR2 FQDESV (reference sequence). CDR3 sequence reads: CASSTRGQPSTQAFF. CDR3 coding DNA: TGTGCCAGCAGCACGCGGGGACAGCCGTCGACCCAAGCGTTTTTT.

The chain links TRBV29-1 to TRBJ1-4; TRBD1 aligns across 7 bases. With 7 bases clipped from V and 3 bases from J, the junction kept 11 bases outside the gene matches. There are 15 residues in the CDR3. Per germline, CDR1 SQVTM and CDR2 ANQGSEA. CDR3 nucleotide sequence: TGCAGCGCGCCATTCCCGACAGGGTCTAATGAAAAACTGTTTTTT. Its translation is CSAPFPTGSNEKLFF.

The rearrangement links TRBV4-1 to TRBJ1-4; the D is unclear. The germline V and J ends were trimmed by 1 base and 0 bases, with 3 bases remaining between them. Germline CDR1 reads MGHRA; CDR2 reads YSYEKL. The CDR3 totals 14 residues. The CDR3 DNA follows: TGCGCCAGCAGCCAAGGGACAACTAATGAAAAACTGTTTTTT. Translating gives CASSQGTTNEKLFF.

The CDR3 reads CASSLFNRGYNEQFF. CDR3 nucleotides: TGTGCCAGCTCACTGTTCAACAGGGGGTACAATGAGCAGTTCTTC. The V gene is TRBV18, the J gene TRBJ2-1; TRBD1 agrees at 8 bases. Per germline, CDR1 KGHSH and CDR2 LQKENI. V was pared by 4 bases and J by 4 bases, with 6 bases of the junction left unmatched. The CDR3 is made up of 15 amino acids.

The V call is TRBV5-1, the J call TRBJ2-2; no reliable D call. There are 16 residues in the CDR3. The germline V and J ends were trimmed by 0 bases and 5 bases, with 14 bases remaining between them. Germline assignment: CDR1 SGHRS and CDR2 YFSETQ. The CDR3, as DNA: TGCGCCAGCAGCTTGGTTTCAGGCACTCTAACCGGGGAGCTGTTTTTT. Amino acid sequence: CASSLVSGTLTGELFF.

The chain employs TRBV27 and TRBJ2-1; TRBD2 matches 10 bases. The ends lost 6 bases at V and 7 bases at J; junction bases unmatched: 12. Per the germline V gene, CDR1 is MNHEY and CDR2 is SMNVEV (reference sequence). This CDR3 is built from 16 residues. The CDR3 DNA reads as TGTGCCAGCAGCCGAAGGCTAGCGGGAGTCGGGAATGAGCAGTTCTTC. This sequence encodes CASSRRLAGVGNEQFF.

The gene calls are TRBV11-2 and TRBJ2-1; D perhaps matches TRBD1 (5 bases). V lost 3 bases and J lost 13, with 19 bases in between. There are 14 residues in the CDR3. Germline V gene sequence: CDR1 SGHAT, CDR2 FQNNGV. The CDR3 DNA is TGTGCCAGCAGCTTTAGTGTGTCACAGGTACAACAGTTCTTC. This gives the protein CASSFSVSQVQQFF.

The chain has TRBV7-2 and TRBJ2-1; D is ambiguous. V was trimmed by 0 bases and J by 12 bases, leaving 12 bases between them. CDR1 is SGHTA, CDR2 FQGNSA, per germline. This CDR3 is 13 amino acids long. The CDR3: CASSLAEYGAQFF. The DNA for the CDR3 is TGTGCCAGCAGCTTAGCCGAATACGGAGCGCAGTTCTTC.

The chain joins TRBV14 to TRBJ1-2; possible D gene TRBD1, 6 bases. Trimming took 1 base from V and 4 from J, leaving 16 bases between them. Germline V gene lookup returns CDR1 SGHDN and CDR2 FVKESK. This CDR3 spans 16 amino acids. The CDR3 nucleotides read TGTGCCAGCAGCCAAGGGCAGGGGCGTCCGAGCTATGGCTACACCTTC. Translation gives CASSQGQGRPSYGYTF.

The CDR3 DNA follows: TGTGCCAGTAGAAGCGGTGGGAACACCGGGGAGCTGTTTTTT. Translated, it gives CASRSGGNTGELFF. The V gene is TRBV19, the J gene TRBJ2-2, with a tentative D call TRBD2 (5 bases). V dropped 6 bases and J dropped 1 base, with 9 bases sitting between them. CDR1 and CDR2 (germline): LNHDA, SQIVND (reference sequence). CDR3 length: 14 residues.

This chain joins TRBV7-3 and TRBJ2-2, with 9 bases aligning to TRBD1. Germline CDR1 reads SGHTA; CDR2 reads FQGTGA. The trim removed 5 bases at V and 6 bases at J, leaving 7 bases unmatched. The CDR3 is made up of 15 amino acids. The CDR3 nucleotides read TGTGCCAGCAGCCCCGGACAGGGGTGGTCCGGGGAGCTGTTTTTT. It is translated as CASSPGQGWSGELFF.

CDR3 loop: CASSRQAPAGRYGDTQYF. The CDR3 region has the DNA TGCGCCAGCAGCCGCCAGGCCCCGGCGGGACGCTACGGAGATACGCAGTATTTT. The gene calls are TRBV4-3 and TRBJ2-3, with a weak D call TRBD2 (6 bases). Germline CDR1 is LGHNA and CDR2 is YSLEER. V lost 4 bases and J 5 bases, leaving 25 bases between the germline ends. The CDR3 spans 18 residues.

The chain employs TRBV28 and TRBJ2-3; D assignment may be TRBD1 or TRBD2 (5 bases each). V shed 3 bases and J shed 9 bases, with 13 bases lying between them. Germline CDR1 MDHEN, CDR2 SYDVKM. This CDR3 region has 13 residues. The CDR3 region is CASSLVGVRTQYF. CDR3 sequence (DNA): TGTGCCAGCAGTTTGGTGGGGGTTCGGACGCAGTATTTT.

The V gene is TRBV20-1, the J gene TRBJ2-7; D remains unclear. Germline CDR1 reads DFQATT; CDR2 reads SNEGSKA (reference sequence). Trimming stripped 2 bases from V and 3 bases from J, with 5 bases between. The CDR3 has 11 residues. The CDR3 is CSARMFYEQYF. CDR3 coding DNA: TGCAGTGCTAGAATGTTCTACGAGCAGTACTTC.

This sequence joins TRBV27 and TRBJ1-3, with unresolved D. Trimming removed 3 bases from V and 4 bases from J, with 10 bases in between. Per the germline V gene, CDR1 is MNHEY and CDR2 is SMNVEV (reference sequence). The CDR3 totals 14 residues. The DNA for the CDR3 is TGTGCCAGCAGTTTGAAGGGCTTCGGAAACACCATATATTTT. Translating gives CASSLKGFGNTIYF.